This TCR beta chain was obtained from a study of Graves' ophthalmopathy and Graves' hyperthyroidism. The study's findings and limits: Using a 13-signature model, the authors split ophthalmopathy from stable hyperthyroidism, with 87.88% sensitivity and 75% to 82% specificity.

To note about this clonotype: Its antigen is unidentified.

Amplification targeted the TCR beta CDR3 regions, with RNA transcripts as the source material. First-round RT-PCR relied on HTBI primers, and a second-round multiplex PCR came next. MiXCR, run by TCRdb on the multiplex PCR reads, gives a single entry per CDR3 protein. The table records about 620,000 distinct CDR3 sequences, 22% of them present only once. Participants with hyperthyroidism, aged 18 to 65, were newly diagnosed with under 2 months' duration. Certain patients, namely those with other autoimmune diseases, uncontrolled infections, pregnancy or lactation, were excluded. The specimen was peripheral blood. The clonotype was recovered from a woman in her late teens or twenties with stable Graves' hyperthyroidism. Some clones in this sample may be carry-over from other donors' samples.

The CDR3 loop reads CASSEGTGDEQYF. CDR3 nucleotides: TGTGCCAGCAGTGAAGGGACAGGGGACGAGCAGTACTTC. The chain joins TRBV2 to TRBJ2-7; TRBD1 matches at 9 bases. Germline V gene lookup returns CDR1 SNHLY and CDR2 FYNNEI. J lost 5 bases, V lost 1 base, and 0 bases had no gene match. The CDR3 extends over 13 amino acids.